Below, one TCR beta chain is given with its context. The antigen remains unidentified. This specimen comes from a study of cytomegalovirus exposure and HLA in healthy donors. Across the study: Samples from HLA-typed donors yielded about 85 million unique TCRs in an early data release. Points from the study as a whole: Productive rates of about 87% or about 30% were seen for most TCR beta V segments in an earlier analysis. Cytomegalovirus association was listed for roughly 160 TCR beta chains. It was likely that a cluster of highly shared sequence variants was a sequencing artifact.

V shed 4 bases, J shed 2 bases, and the junction held 9 bases outside the gene matches. This CDR3 comprises 15 residues. Germline-derived CDR1 and CDR2 are SGHRS and YFSETQ. With 60 Vbeta and 13 Jbeta primers, the PCR was carried out. Method: immunoSEQ multiplex PCR; TCRdb's copy keeps in-frame clones and lacks some. The sample lists approximately 150,000 clones; over 75% were seen once. Specimen: PBMCs. This TCR was recovered from a male donor in good health and CMV-seronegative. The chain uses TRBV5-1 and TRBJ2-7; 7 bases match TRBD1. This chain's CDR3 is CASSTSDRETYEQYF. CDR3 bases: TGCGCCAGCAGCACCTCAGACAGGGAAACCTACGAGCAGTACTTC.